This TCR beta chain came from a study of blood T cells in healthy people across ages. Individuals who donated were healthy Caucasians from Russia aged 6 to 90. Peripheral blood, about 9.4 milliliters per donor, was collected. This clonotype was seen more than once but under ten times. Its target is unknown. Germline values: CDR1 SGDLS, CDR2 YYNGEE. The CDR3 totals 16 residues. The V gene lost 0 bases and the J gene lost 0 bases, with 13 bases spanning the gap. Through a sample-barcoded 5' primer and a J-beta primer mix, a second PCR was run for 7 to 11 cycles. All samples gave at least 2.5 million CDR3-containing paired-end reads. One entry per CDR3 protein, called by TCRdb with MiXCR from the 5' RACE reads. The sample comprises about 810,000 distinct CDR3 sequences, under 40% of which are singletons, and 13% rests with the top ten. General study results and limits: Greater diversity and more naive CD4+ cells were seen in long-lived donors than in aged donors.

V and J are TRBV9 and TRBJ2-7; D is undetermined. This TCR came from a man between 18 and 35 years old in good health. The sample consisted of blood. The CDR3 DNA reads TGTGCCAGCAGCGTAGCCCCCTACTCTTCCTCCTACGAGCAGTACTTC. Translating it yields CASSVAPYSSSYEQYF.